The sequence of this T cell receptor beta chain was determined in a study of blood T cell repertoires in COVID-19. About the study: There were acute and convalescent COVID-19 samples, and they came from the United States, Italy and Spain. Sample material is recorded as cDNA or gDNA derived from T cells, B-cell-depleted T cells, or PBMCs.

The V segment lost 6 bases and the J segment 6 bases; nucleotides outside the gene matches: 2. CDR1 is SQVTM and CDR2 is ANQGSEA in the germline V gene. The CDR3 sequence is 12 residues long. Authors' data handling: The authors estimated nucleated cell counts from reference gene primer amplification. Produced via immunoSEQ multiplex PCR; TCRdb's table is partial and in-frame only. The DNA gave D and trimming, while V, J and clone size come from that table. The repertoire holds about 130,000 clones, with around 81% as singletons. This clonotype was sampled from a woman in her forties or fifties with acute or convalescent COVID-19. Sequenced material: peripheral blood. V gene TRBV29-1 combines with J gene TRBJ1-3; 10 bases map to TRBD1. The CDR3 sequence is CSVGQGSNTIYF. The DNA for the CDR3 is TGCAGCGTGGGACAGGGGTCAAACACCATATATTTT.